The 14 T cell receptor beta chains below were found in one sample sequenced in a study of T cells in localized non-small cell lung cancer. Here immunoSEQ multiplex PCR was the method, and the copy in TCRdb shows in-frame clones only, minus some. The top ten clones hold over 7.5% of a sample with just under 20,000 clones, over 75% of them seen once. This sample comprised peripheral blood, obtained before any cancer treatment. The receptors shown here come from a man between 40 and 70 years old with stage I lung adenocarcinoma.

The chain carries TRBV5-4 and TRBJ2-3; TRBD1 is a possible D gene (5 bases). In germline, CDR1 is SGHNT, CDR2 YYREEE (reference sequence). The CDR3 consists of 19 residues. Trimming stripped 0 bases from V and 3 bases from J, with 23 bases between. CDR3 amino acids: CASSLGPTTRPQGTDTQYF. CDR3 bases: TGTGCCAGCAGCTTGGGTCCCACGACGAGACCCCAGGGAACAGATACGCAGTATTTT.

Concerning this clone: Compared with germline, one end of the junction differs, possibly owing to a read error. The chain is built from TRBV5-1 and TRBJ2-3; possibly TRBD2 for D (8 bases). Germline CDR1 is SGHRS and CDR2 is YFSETQ. This CDR3 has 14 residues. In nucleotides, the CDR3 is TGCGCCAGCAGCTTAATAGCGGGGACAGAAACGCAGTATTTT. As protein: CASSLIAGTETQYF.

The V gene is TRBV4-2, the J gene TRBJ1-3, with D tentatively TRBD1 (6 bases). CDR1 LGHNA and CDR2 YNFKEQ come from the germline V gene. V gave up 1 base and J gave up 2 bases, with 9 bases separating them. The CDR3 runs 15 residues. In DNA form, the CDR3 reads TGTGCCAGCAGCCAAGTAACAGGGCCTGGAAACACCATATATTTT. This translates into CASSQVTGPGNTIYF.

The chain carries TRBV7-3 and TRBJ2-1; 9 bases fit TRBD2. This CDR3 is 15 amino acids long. CDR1 and CDR2 from the germline V gene are SGHTA and FQGTGA. The V segment lost 0 bases and the J segment 4 bases; nucleotides outside the gene matches: 1. The CDR3 DNA sequence: TGTGCCAGCAGCTTAACGGCGGGAGGGTACAATGAGCAGTTCTTC. It is translated as CASSLTAGGYNEQFF.

In this sample, this clone turned up once. V gene TRBV2 combines with J gene TRBJ1-5; a weak D match, TRBD1 (5 bases). V was pared by 6 bases and J by 2 bases, with 17 bases between. The CDR3 extends over 16 amino acids. Germline V gives CDR1 SNHLY, CDR2 FYNNEI. Here the CDR3 DNA reads TGTGCCAGCAGGGGATTGGGGGTTAGGGGCAATCAGCCCCAGCATTTT. Amino acids: CASRGLGVRGNQPQHF.

The table lists this clone with a few counts. The chain links TRBV25-1 to TRBJ2-5, with D possibly matching TRBD2 (5 bases). From germline, CDR1 is MGHDK and CDR2 SYGVNS. The CDR3 consists of 16 residues. V lost 1 base and J 4 bases, leaving 16 bases between the germline ends. The CDR3 sequence is CASSELRERTRETQYF. Here the CDR3 DNA reads TGTGCCAGCAGTGAATTGAGGGAGAGGACCAGAGAGACCCAGTACTTC.

The V gene is TRBV9, the J gene TRBJ1-6; 9 nucleotides align to TRBD1. This CDR3 spans 15 amino acids. Germline loops: CDR1 SGDLS, CDR2 YYNGEE. J was trimmed by 7 bases and V by 8 bases; bases with no gene match: 10. In DNA, the CDR3 is TGTGCCAGGGAGCCGACGGGACAGGGAAATTCACCCCTCCACTTT. Translated: CAREPTGQGNSPLHF.

In nucleotides, the CDR3 is TGTGCCTGGGACCCAGACCGGGAGGCCTACGAGCAGTACTTC. This sequence encodes CAWDPDREAYEQYF. The chain combines TRBV30 with TRBJ2-7, with 7 bases matching TRBD2. The CDR3 sequence is 14 residues long. From germline, CDR1 is GTSNPN and CDR2 SVGIG (reference sequence). Losses at the gene ends were 5 bases for V and 2 bases for J; bases not matched to a gene: 9.

Only a few counts were recorded for this clone. The chain joins TRBV19 to TRBJ2-6; weak D call: TRBD1 (6 bases). V lost 5 bases and J 0 bases, leaving 17 bases between the germline ends. The CDR3 contains 18 residues. Germline V CDR1 and CDR2: LNHDA, SQIVND (reference sequence). The CDR3 here is CASSVQGPQLSGANVLTF. The CDR3 region has the DNA TGTGCCAGTAGTGTACAGGGACCGCAACTCTCTGGGGCCAACGTCCTGACTTTC.

The V and J genes are TRBV5-8 and TRBJ2-7; D is unresolved. CDR3 length: 12 amino acids. CDR1 is SGHTS and CDR2 is YDEGEE in the germline V gene. Trimming shortened V by 1 base and J by 6 bases, and 8 bases separated the two germline ends. The CDR3 region has the DNA TGTGCCAGCAGCTTGTACACTATCGAGCAGTACTTC. Amino acid sequence: CASSLYTIEQYF.

The chain uses TRBV6-5 and TRBJ2-7; tentatively, D is TRBD1 (6 bases). Per germline, CDR1 MNHEY and CDR2 SVGAGI. The CDR3 has 13 amino acids. Trimming left V 6 bases short and J 1 base short, with 10 bases between. CDR3 DNA sequence: TGTGCCAGCAGACTCGGACAGTCCTACGAGCAGTACTTC. Its protein product is CASRLGQSYEQYF.

V is TRBV27 and J is TRBJ2-1; a possible D gene is TRBD2 (6 bases). Germline CDR1 is MNHEY and CDR2 is SMNVEV (reference sequence). The CDR3 extends over 16 amino acids. V lost 3 bases to trimming and J lost 8 bases, with 20 bases between them. CDR3 sequence: CASSFGTSSVPDEQFF. In nucleotides, the CDR3 is TGTGCCAGCAGTTTTGGGACTTCTAGCGTCCCGGATGAGCAGTTCTTC.

The V call is TRBV7-9, the J call TRBJ2-2; D may be TRBD1 or TRBD2 (5 bases each). CDR1 is SEHNR, CDR2 FQNEAQ, per germline (reference sequence). The CDR3 sequence is 13 residues long. DNA of the CDR3: TGTGGCAATGAGGGGCAAAACACCGGGGAGCTGTTTTTT. Translation gives CGNEGQNTGELFF. The full variable domain, its missing parts supplied by reference TRBV7-9 and TRBJ2-2, is DTGVSQNPRHKITKRGQNVTFRCDPISEHNRLYWYRQTLGQGPEFLTYFQNEAQLEKSRLLSDRFSAERPKGSFSTLEIQRTEQGDSAMYLCGNEGQNTGELFFGEGSRLTVL.

This rearrangement joins TRBV10-1 to TRBJ2-1, with D uncertain. V lost 0 bases, J lost 0 bases, and 6 bases lay in between. The CDR3 has 15 amino acids. Germline CDR1 reads WNHNN; CDR2 reads SYGVQD (reference sequence). CDR3 nucleotide sequence: TGCGCCAGCAGTGAGTCCGGATACTCCTACAATGAGCAGTTCTTC. Protein product: CASSESGYSYNEQFF.